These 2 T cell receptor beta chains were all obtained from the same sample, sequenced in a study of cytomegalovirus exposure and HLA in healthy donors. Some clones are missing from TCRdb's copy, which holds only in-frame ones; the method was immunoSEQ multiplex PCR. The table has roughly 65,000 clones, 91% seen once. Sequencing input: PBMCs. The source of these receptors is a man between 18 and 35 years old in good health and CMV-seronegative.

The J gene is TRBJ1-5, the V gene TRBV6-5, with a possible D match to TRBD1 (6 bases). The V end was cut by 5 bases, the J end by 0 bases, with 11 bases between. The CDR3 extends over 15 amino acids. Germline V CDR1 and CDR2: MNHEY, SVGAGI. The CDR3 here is CASSAQGYSNQPQHF. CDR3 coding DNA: TGTGCCAGCAGTGCACAGGGTTATAGCAATCAGCCCCAGCATTTT.

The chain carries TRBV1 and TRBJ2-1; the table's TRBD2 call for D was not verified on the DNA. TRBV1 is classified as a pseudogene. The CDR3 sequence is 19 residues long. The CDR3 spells CTSSQEGLALIGDSDEQFF. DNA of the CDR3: TGCACCAGCAGCCAAGAGGGACTAGCGCTGATCGGGGACAGCGATGAGCAGTTCTTC.